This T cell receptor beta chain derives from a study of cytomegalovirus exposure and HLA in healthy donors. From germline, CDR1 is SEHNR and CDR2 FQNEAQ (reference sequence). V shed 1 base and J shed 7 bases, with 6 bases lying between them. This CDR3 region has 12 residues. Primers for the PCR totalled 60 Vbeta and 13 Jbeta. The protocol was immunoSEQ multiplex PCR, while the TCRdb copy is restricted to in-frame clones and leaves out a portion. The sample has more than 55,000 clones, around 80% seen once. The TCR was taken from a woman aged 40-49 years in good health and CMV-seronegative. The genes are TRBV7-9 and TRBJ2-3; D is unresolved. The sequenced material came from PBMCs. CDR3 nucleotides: TGTGCCAGCAGCTTAGACAGCAATACGCAGTATTTT. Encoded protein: CASSLDSNTQYF.